The clone carrying this T cell receptor (beta chain) has more than one count but fewer than ten. It may be a read error: a sequence one base away is much more abundant. This sample is part of a study of human T cells and chemical hapten exposure. In the study overall: The sensitizing agent was 2% DPC, placed on 2 cm by 2 cm of upper inner arm skin.

CDR3 length equals 14 residues. The time point was: patch test 1, 2 weeks after DPC sensitization. Stated treatment: therapeutic diphenylcyclopropenone sensitization with weekly scalp DPC. Each CDR3 protein is one row after TCRdb ran MiXCR on the RACE reads. The repertoire holds some 400,000 distinct CDR3 sequences, with 4.8% as singletons. This receptor was obtained from a woman in her fifties or sixties with alopecia areata. Some clones in this sample may be carry-over from other donors' samples. This chain uses TRBV21-1 with TRBJ1-5; the DNA was not used to check the table's D call, TRBD1. TRBV21-1 is a pseudogene. Material: whole blood, obtained in connection with sensitization to the hapten diphenylcyclopropenone (DPC). CDR3 residues: CASSKVAGCRAQHF. DNA for the CDR3: TGTGCCAGCAGCAAAGTGGCAGGCTGTCGGGCCCAGCATTTT.